The table lists the clone carrying this TCR beta chain with many counts. Blood, whole and unfractionated, served as the source for total RNA extraction. Germline V gene lookup returns CDR1 DFQATT and CDR2 SNEGSKA (reference sequence). This CDR3 is built from 14 residues. The trim removed 7 bases at V and 7 bases at J, leaving 12 bases unmatched. TCRdb reprocessed the 5' RACE reads via MiXCR and lists one record per CDR3 protein. The sample includes 110,000 to 150,000 distinct CDR3 sequences, about 4.3% of them seen just once. These data come from a study of human T cells and chemical hapten exposure. The receptor was derived from a female donor in good health. The genes are TRBV20-1 and TRBJ2-1, with TRBD2 identical over 8 bases. This chain's CDR3 is CSVQAGAFVNEQFF. The CDR3 coding sequence is TGCAGTGTACAAGCGGGGGCCTTCGTTAATGAGCAGTTCTTC.